This TCR beta chain stems from a study of regulatory T cells in long-lasting Graves disease. The study's findings and limits: There was favoring of TRBV28, TRBJ1-2 and TRBJ2-5 in persistent disease.

Time point indicated: newly diagnosed GD, antithyroid drugs for less than 3 months. Researchers made the TCR library from RNA that was extracted from PBMCs. Diagnoses of Graves' disease were made by American Thyroid Association guidelines. Those enrolled as patients came out of an endocrinology department in Xi'an, China. Sequencing libraries for TCR beta were prepared with iRepertoire HTBI primers and Arm-PCR of CDR3 regions. TCRdb called the multiplex PCR reads again in MiXCR, with one record for every CDR3 protein. The data contain around 500,000 distinct CDR3 sequences, more than 10% of them seen just once; the ten biggest clones take up more than 8%. The table lists this clonotype with many counts. The antigen remains undetermined. V lost 0 bases to trimming and J lost 3 bases, with 12 bases between them. This CDR3 has 16 amino acids. Looked up from germline, CDR1 is SNHLY and CDR2 is FYNNEI. These data were also reused for a study on T cells in Graves' hyperthyroidism and ophthalmopathy. From that paper: Most clonotypes that expanded in the thyroid above 0.001 also showed up in blood.

Sequencing was performed on peripheral blood mononuclear cells (PBMCs), taken at new diagnosis, from a patient treated with antithyroid drugs. The V and J genes are TRBV2 and TRBJ1-3; D perhaps matches TRBD1 (6 bases). The receptor's source is a young woman with Graves disease. CDR3 residues: CASSEAGQSIGNTIYF. Here the CDR3 DNA reads TGTGCCAGCAGTGAAGCTGGACAGTCCATTGGAAACACCATATATTTT. Using reference TRBV2 and TRBJ1-3 for the parts outside the CDR3, the full variable domain is EPEVTQTPSHQVTQMGQEVILRCVPISNHLYFYWYRQILGQKVEFLVSFYNNEISEKSEIFDDQFSVERPDGSNFTLKIRSTKLEDSAMYFCASSEAGQSIGNTIYFGEGSWLTVV.